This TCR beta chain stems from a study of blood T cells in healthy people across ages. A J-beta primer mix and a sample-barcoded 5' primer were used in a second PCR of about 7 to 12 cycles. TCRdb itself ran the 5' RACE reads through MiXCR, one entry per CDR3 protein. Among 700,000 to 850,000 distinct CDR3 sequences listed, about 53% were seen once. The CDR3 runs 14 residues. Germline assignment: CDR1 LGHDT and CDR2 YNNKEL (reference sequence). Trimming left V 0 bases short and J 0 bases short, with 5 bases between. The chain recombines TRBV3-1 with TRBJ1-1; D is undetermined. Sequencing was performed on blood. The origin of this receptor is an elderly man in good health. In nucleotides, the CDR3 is TGTGCCAGCAGCCAAGATTTCATGAACACTGAAGCTTTCTTT. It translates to CASSQDFMNTEAFF.